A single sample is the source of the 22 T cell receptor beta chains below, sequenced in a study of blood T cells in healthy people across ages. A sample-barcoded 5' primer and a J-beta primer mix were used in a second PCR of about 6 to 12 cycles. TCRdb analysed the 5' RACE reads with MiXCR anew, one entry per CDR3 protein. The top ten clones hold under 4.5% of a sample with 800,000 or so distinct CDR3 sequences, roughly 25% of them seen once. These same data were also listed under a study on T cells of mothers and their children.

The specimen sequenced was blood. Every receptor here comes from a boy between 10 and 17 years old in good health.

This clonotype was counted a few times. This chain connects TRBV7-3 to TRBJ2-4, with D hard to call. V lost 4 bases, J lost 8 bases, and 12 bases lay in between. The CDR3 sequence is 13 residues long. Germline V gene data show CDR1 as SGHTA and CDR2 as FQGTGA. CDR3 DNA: TGTGCCAGCAGCTCCCTGTTAGGAGACATTCAGTACTTC. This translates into CASSSLLGDIQYF. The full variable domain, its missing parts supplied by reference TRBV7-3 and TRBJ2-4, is GAGVSQTPSNKVTEKGKYVELRCDPISGHTALYWYRQSLGQGPEFLIYFQGTGAADDSGLPNDRFFAVRPEGSVSTLKIQRTERGDSAVYLCASSSLLGDIQYFGAGTRLSVL.

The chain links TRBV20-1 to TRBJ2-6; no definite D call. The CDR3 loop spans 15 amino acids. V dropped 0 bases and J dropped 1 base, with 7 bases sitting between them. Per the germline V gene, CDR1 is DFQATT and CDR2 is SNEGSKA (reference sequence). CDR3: CSARDVDSGANVLTF. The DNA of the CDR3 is TGCAGTGCTAGAGATGTGGATTCTGGGGCCAACGTCCTGACTTTC.

In nucleotides, the CDR3 is TGTGCCACCAGCAGAGACAGGGGGTCAGGTCAGCCCCAGCATTTT. Its protein is CATSRDRGSGQPQHF. The chain combines TRBV15 with TRBJ1-5, with 7 nucleotides matching TRBD1. The J segment lost 6 bases and the V segment lost 0 bases, leaving 5 bases of the junction unmatched. The germline V gene has CDR1 LNHNV and CDR2 YYDKDF (reference sequence). The CDR3 spans 15 residues.

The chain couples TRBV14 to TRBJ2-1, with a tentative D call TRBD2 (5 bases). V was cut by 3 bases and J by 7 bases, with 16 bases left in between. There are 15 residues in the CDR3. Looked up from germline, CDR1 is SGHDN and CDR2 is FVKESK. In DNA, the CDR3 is TGTGCCAGCAGCCAGAGGACTTCGTTTGGGAATGAGCAGTTCTTC. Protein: CASSQRTSFGNEQFF. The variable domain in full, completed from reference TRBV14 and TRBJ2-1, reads EAGVTQFPSHSVIEKGQTVTLRCDPISGHDNLYWYRRVMGKEIKFLLHFVKESKQDESGMPNNRFLAERTGGTYSTLKVQPAELEDSGVYFCASSQRTSFGNEQFFGPGTRLTVL.

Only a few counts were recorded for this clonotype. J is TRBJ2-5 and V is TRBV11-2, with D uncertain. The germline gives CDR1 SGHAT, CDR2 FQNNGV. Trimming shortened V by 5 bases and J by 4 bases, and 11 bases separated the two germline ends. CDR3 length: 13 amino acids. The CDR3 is CASSRDKAETQYF. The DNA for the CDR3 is TGTGCCAGCAGCCGAGACAAGGCAGAGACCCAGTACTTC. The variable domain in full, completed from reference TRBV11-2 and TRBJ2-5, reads EAGVAQSPRYKIIEKRQSVAFWCNPISGHATLYWYQQILGQGPKLLIQFQNNGVVDDSQLPKDRFSAERLKGVDSTLKIQPAKLEDSAVYLCASSRDKAETQYFGPGTRLLVL.

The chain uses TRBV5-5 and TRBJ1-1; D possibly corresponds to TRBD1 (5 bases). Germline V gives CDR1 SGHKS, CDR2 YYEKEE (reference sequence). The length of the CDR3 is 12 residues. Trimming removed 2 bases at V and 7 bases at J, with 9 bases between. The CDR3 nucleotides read TGTGCCAGCAGCTTCTTAGGGGATGAAGCTTTCTTT. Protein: CASSFLGDEAFF.

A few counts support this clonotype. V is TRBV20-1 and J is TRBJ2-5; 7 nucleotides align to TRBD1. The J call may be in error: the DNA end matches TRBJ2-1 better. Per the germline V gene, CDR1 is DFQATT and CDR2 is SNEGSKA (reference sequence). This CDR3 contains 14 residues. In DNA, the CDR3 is TGCAGTGCTATAGAGGGGACAGAGAGCAATGAGCAGTTCTTC. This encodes CSAIEGTESNEQFF.

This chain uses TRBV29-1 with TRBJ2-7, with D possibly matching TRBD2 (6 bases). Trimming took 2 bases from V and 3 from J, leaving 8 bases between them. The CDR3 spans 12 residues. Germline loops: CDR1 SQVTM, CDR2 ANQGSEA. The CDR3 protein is CSVEISGYEQYF. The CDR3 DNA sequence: TGCAGCGTTGAAATTAGCGGCTACGAGCAGTACTTC.

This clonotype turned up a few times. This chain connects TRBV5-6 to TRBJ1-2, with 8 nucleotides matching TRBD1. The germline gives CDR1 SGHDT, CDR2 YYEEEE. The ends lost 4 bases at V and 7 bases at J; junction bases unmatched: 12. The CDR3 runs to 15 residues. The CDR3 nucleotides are TGTGCCAGCAGCGTTGGCCTCGGACAGGGAGCTGGCTACACCTTC. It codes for CASSVGLGQGAGYTF.

CDR3 nucleotides: TGCAGTGCTACACCGGGACTAGCGGTACAAGAGACCCAGTACTTC. It is translated as CSATPGLAVQETQYF. V usage is TRBV20-1 and J usage is TRBJ2-5, with 11 positions matching TRBD2. The CDR3 is 15 residues long. Germline-derived CDR1 and CDR2 are DFQATT and SNEGSKA (reference sequence). V was pared by 4 bases and J by 2 bases, with 6 bases of the junction left unmatched.

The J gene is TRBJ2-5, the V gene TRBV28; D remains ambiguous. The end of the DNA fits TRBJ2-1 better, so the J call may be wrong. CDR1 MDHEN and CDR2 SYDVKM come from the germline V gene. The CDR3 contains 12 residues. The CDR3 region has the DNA TGTGCCAGCAGTTTCGAGAACAATGAGCAGTTCTTC. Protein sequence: CASSFENNEQFF.

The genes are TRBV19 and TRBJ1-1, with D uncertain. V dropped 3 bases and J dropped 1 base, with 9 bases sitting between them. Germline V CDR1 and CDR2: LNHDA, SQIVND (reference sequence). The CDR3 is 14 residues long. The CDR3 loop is CASSMRSRNTEAFF. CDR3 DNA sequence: TGTGCCAGTAGTATGAGGTCACGGAACACTGAAGCTTTCTTT.

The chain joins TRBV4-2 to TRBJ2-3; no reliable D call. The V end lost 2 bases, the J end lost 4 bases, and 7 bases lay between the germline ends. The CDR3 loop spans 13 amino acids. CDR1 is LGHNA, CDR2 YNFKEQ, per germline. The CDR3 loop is CASSQPSADTQYF. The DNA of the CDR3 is TGTGCCAGCAGCCAACCGTCGGCAGATACGCAGTATTTT.

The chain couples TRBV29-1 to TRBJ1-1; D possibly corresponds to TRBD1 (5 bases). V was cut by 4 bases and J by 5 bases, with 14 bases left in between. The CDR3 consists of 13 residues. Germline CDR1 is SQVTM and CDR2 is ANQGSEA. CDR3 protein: CSVGAGGNTEAFF. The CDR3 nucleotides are TGCAGCGTTGGGGCTGGGGGAAATACTGAAGCTTTCTTT.

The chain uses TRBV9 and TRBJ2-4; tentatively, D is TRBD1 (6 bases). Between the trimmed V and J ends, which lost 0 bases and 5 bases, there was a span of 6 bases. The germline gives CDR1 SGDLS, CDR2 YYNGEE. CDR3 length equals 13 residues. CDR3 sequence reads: CASSVEGENIQYF. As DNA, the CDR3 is TGTGCCAGCAGCGTAGAGGGGGAAAACATTCAGTACTTC.

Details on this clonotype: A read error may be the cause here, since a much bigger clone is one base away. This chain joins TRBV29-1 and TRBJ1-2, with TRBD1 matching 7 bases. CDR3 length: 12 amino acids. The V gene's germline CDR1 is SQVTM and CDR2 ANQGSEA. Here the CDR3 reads CSVEGAGGGHTF. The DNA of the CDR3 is TGCAGCGTTGAAGGGGCAGGGGGTGGCCACACCTTC.

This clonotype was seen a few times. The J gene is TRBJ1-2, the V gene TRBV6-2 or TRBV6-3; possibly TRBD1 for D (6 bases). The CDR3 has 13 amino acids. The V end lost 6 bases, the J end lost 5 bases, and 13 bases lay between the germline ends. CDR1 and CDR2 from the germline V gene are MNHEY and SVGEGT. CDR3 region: CASSNRQEYGYTF. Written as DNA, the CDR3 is TGTGCCAGCAGCAATCGACAGGAATATGGCTACACCTTC.

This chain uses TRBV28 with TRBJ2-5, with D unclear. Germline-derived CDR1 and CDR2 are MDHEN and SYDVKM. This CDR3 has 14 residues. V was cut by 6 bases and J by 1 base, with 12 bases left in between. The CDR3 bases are TGTGCCAGCAGCCGGATGGGCAGCCAAGAGACCCAGTACTTC. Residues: CASSRMGSQETQYF.

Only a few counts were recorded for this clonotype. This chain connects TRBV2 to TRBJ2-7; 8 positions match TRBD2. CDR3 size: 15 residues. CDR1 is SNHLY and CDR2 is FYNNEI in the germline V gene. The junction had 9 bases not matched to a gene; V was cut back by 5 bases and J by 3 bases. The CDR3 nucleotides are TGTGCCAGCAGTCAACTTTCGGGGGGGATCTACGAGCAGTACTTC. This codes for CASSQLSGGIYEQYF.

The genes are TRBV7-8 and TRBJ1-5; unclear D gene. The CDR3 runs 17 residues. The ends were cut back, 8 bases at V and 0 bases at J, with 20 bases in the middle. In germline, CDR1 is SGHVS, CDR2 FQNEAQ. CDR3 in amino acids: CASGPPVPGNSNQPQHF. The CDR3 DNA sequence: TGTGCCAGCGGCCCACCTGTTCCCGGGAATAGCAATCAGCCCCAGCATTTT.

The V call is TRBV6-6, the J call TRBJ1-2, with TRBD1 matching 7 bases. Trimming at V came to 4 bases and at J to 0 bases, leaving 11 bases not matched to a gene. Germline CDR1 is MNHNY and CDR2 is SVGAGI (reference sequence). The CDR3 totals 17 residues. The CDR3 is CASSSPRDSPTNYGYTF. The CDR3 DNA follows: TGTGCCAGCAGTTCACCACGGGACAGCCCGACTAACTATGGCTACACCTTC.

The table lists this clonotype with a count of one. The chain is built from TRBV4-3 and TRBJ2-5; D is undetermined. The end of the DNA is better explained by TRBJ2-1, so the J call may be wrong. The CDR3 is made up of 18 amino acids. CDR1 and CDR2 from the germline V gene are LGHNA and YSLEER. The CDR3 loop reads CASSQEASLYDKYNEQFF. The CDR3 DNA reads TGCGCCAGCAGCCAAGAGGCGAGTCTCTATGACAAATACAATGAGCAGTTCTTC.